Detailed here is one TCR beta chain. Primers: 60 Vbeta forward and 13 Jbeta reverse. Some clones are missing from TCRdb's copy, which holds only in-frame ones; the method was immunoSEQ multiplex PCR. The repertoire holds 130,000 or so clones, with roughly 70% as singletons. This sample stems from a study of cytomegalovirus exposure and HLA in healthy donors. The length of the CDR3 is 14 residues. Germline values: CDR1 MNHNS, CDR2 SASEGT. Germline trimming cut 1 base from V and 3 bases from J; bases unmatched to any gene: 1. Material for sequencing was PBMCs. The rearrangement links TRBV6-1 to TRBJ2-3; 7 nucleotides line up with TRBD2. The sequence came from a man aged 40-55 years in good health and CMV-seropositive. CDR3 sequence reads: CASSEVLATDTQYF. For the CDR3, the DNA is TGTGCCAGCAGTGAAGTACTAGCGACAGATACGCAGTATTTT.